Listed below are T cell receptor beta chains from one sample, sequenced in a study of CD8 T cells in Susac syndrome. TCRdb processed the immunoSEQ multiplex PCR reads anew with MiXCR; each CDR3 protein has one entry. Found here are around 170,000 distinct CDR3 sequences, 90% to 96% of them singletons; the top ten hold about 0.12%. The sequenced sample consisted of CD4+ T cells from PBMCs. Receptor source: a human donor with Susac syndrome. Each CDR3 is given with its conserved first and last residue. The D gene is left open where the match is weak. A row's size may be missing; if present it is once, few, many or a size class.

d_call j_call clone_size v_call cdr3_aa cdr3_nt
NA TRBJ1-1 NA TRBV4-1 CASSLPGVGTEAFF TGCGCCAGCAGCCTACCCGGGGTGGGGACTGAAGCTTTCTTT
NA TRBJ2-3 NA TRBV19 CASSPGTLGDTQYF TGTGCCAGTAGCCCCGGGACCCTTGGGGATACGCAGTATTTT
TRBD2 TRBJ2-1 NA TRBV24-1 CATSDPGLAGSAVAYNEQFF TGTGCCACCAGTGATCCTGGACTAGCGGGATCGGCCGTCGCCTACAATGAGCAGTTCTTC
NA TRBJ1-2 NA TRBV6-5 CASSLRTGGYTF TGTGCCAGCAGTCTCCGGACCGGGGGCTACACCTTC
NA TRBJ1-4 once TRBV7-2 CASSLVAAGHPNEKLFF TGTGCCAGCAGCTTAGTAGCGGCGGGACACCCGAATGAAAAACTGTTTTTT
TRBD2 TRBJ2-2 NA TRBV9 CASSFTSGKPGELFF TGTGCCAGCAGCTTCACTAGCGGAAAACCCGGGGAGCTGTTTTTT
TRBD2 TRBJ2-3 NA TRBV3-1 CASSQGTSGRALRTDTQYF TGTGCCAGCAGCCAAGGGACTAGCGGGAGGGCCCTGAGGACAGATACGCAGTATTTT
NA TRBJ1-1 NA TRBV18 CASSPLQGNSEAFF TGTGCCAGCTCACCCCTTCAAGGCAACTCTGAAGCTTTCTTT
NA TRBJ1-1 few TRBV4-2 CASSQDPGNTEAFF TGTGCCAGCAGCCAGGATCCAGGGAACACTGAAGCTTTCTTT
NA TRBJ2-1 NA TRBV29-1 CSVGAQAKVKNNEQFF TGCAGCGTTGGGGCCCAAGCCAAGGTTAAAAACAATGAGCAGTTCTTC
NA TRBJ2-1 once TRBV20-1 CSATDNYNEQFF TGCAGTGCTACCGACAACTACAATGAGCAGTTCTTC
NA TRBJ2-1 NA TRBV29-1 CSVRSAGRANEQFF TGCAGCGTTCGATCGGCAGGGCGAGCCAATGAGCAGTTCTTC
NA TRBJ2-1 NA TRBV24-1 CATSDPQKGNEQFF TGTGCCACCAGTGATCCTCAGAAGGGGAATGAGCAGTTCTTC
TRBD1 TRBJ1-2 NA TRBV19 CATRTGDYRYTF TGTGCCACCCGGACAGGGGATTACCGCTACACCTTC
NA TRBJ1-1 NA TRBV15 CATSRDNMPAREAFF TGTGCCACCAGCAGAGATAATATGCCTGCCCGTGAAGCTTTCTTT
NA TRBJ1-1 NA TRBV29-1 CSVVGQVMNTEAFF TGCAGCGTTGTTGGTCAGGTGATGAACACTGAAGCTTTCTTT
TRBD1 TRBJ2-5 NA TRBV20-1 CSAREVTGQETQYF TGCAGTGCTAGAGAGGTGACAGGGCAAGAGACCCAGTACTTC
TRBD2 TRBJ2-1 NA TRBV28 CASSLRLAGEKDEQFF TGTGCCAGCAGTTTACGGCTAGCGGGAGAGAAAGATGAGCAGTTCTTC
NA TRBJ2-7 NA TRBV18 CASSQGGFYEQYF TGTGCCAGCTCACAAGGTGGCTTCTACGAGCAGTACTTC
NA TRBJ2-6 NA TRBV4-3 CASSQDRRSGANVLTF TGCGCCAGCAGCCAAGACCGAAGATCTGGGGCCAACGTCCTGACTTTC
TRBD2 TRBJ2-3 NA TRBV13 CASSAFGEWLAGRTDTQYF TGTGCCAGCAGCGCGTTCGGGGAATGGCTAGCGGGGAGGACAGATACGCAGTATTTT
NA TRBJ1-4 NA TRBV12-3/TRBV12-4 CASSLSSTEKLFF TGTGCCAGCAGTTTAAGTAGTACCGAAAAACTGTTTTTT
NA TRBJ2-1 NA TRBV30 CAWSVAYNEQFF TGTGCCTGGAGTGTAGCCTACAATGAGCAGTTCTTC
TRBD2 TRBJ2-5 NA TRBV20-1 CSGRGNSGRGETQYF TGCAGTGGTAGGGGGAATAGCGGGAGAGGCGAGACCCAGTACTTC
NA TRBJ2-3 once TRBV10-3 CAIKSSTDTQYF TGTGCCATCAAAAGCAGCACAGATACGCAGTATTTT
NA TRBJ2-3 once TRBV5-1 CASRTATNTDTQYF TGCGCCAGCAGGACAGCCACTAACACAGATACGCAGTATTTT
NA TRBJ1-1 NA TRBV29-1 CSVDRGQGMNTEAFF TGCAGCGTTGATCGGGGGCAGGGGATGAACACTGAAGCTTTCTTT
TRBD2 TRBJ2-1 NA TRBV20-1 CSARVYSGGADSEQFF TGCAGTGCTAGAGTCTATAGCGGGGGGGCCGATTCTGAGCAGTTCTTC
NA TRBJ2-3 NA TRBV7-9 CASSLVAGAGHTDTQYF TGTGCCAGCAGCTTAGTAGCAGGGGCCGGACACACAGATACGCAGTATTTT
TRBD1 TRBJ2-7 NA TRBV7-9 CASSARTGRYEQYF TGTGCCAGCAGCGCCCGGACAGGACGCTACGAGCAGTACTTC
TRBD2 TRBJ2-1 NA TRBV5-1 CASSPSGMGQFF TGCGCCAGCAGCCCTAGCGGGATGGGGCAGTTCTTC
TRBD1 TRBJ1-2 NA TRBV27 CASRPQGDYGYTF TGTGCCAGCAGACCCCAGGGGGACTATGGCTACACCTTC
NA TRBJ1-1 NA TRBV20-1 CSARDRQGLEIDEAFF TGCAGTGCTAGAGATCGGCAGGGCCTTGAGATAGATGAAGCTTTCTTT
NA TRBJ2-1 once TRBV28 CASSLYKTGNYNEQFF TGTGCCAGCAGTTTGTATAAGACAGGAAACTACAATGAGCAGTTCTTC
NA TRBJ1-2 NA TRBV29-1 CSAHQGDYGYTF TGCAGCGCCCATCAGGGTGACTATGGCTACACCTTC
NA TRBJ2-1 NA TRBV7-2 CASSAQGRGEQFF TGTGCCAGCAGCGCACAGGGGAGGGGTGAGCAGTTCTTC
NA TRBJ2-2 NA TRBV2 CASRWTATGELFF TGTGCCAGCAGGTGGACCGCTACCGGGGAGCTGTTTTTT
NA TRBJ1-1 NA TRBV7-9 CASSPQGTHTEAFF TGTGCCAGCAGCCCACAGGGAACCCACACTGAAGCTTTCTTT
NA TRBJ1-5 few TRBV5-4 CASSLQGGNQPQHF TGTGCCAGCAGCTTGCAGGGTGGGAATCAGCCCCAGCATTTT
NA TRBJ2-3 NA TRBV6-2/TRBV6-3 CASSYSVAITDTQYF TGTGCCAGCAGTTACTCCGTAGCTATTACAGATACGCAGTATTTT
NA TRBJ2-4 NA TRBV5-6 CASSGPGTAVKNIQYF TGTGCCAGCAGCGGGCCCGGGACGGCGGTCAAAAACATTCAGTACTTC
NA TRBJ1-4 NA TRBV20-1 CSARTNEKLFF TGCAGTGCTAGGACTAATGAAAAACTGTTTTTT
TRBD2 TRBJ2-7 NA TRBV20-1 CSARVETSGTSEQYF TGCAGTGCTAGAGTTGAGACTAGCGGGACAAGCGAGCAGTACTTC
NA TRBJ2-1 NA TRBV18 CASSPSTGRSPYNEQFF TGTGCCAGCTCACCATCCACAGGACGCTCCCCCTACAATGAGCAGTTCTTC
TRBD2 TRBJ2-1 NA TRBV30 CAWRLAGDEQFF TGTGCCTGGAGACTAGCGGGAGACGAGCAGTTCTTC
NA TRBJ2-7 NA TRBV25-1 CASSELRDNYEQYF TGTGCCAGCAGTGAATTAAGGGATAACTACGAGCAGTACTTC
NA TRBJ1-1 NA TRBV9 CASSGGPGAIVGTEAFF TGTGCCAGCAGCGGAGGCCCAGGGGCGATTGTTGGCACTGAAGCTTTCTTT
TRBD1 TRBJ2-6 NA TRBV27 CASSLGQALLSGANVLTF TGTGCCAGCAGTTTGGGACAGGCACTCCTCTCTGGGGCCAACGTCCTGACTTTC
TRBD2 TRBJ2-5 NA TRBV7-2 CASSTRLAGAETQYF TGTGCCAGCAGCACCAGACTAGCGGGAGCAGAGACCCAGTACTTC
NA TRBJ2-2 NA TRBV10-3 CAISGADGTGELFF TGTGCCATCAGTGGAGCGGATGGGACCGGGGAGCTGTTTTTT
NA TRBJ1-1 NA TRBV25-1 CASSLPGAHTEAFF TGTGCCAGCAGCCTCCCGGGGGCCCACACTGAAGCTTTCTTT
NA TRBJ1-2 NA TRBV29-1 CSVAFQGRDYTF TGCAGCGTTGCGTTCCAGGGCCGTGACTACACCTTC
NA TRBJ1-5 NA TRBV20-1 CSASFTDQPQHF TGCAGTGCTAGTTTCACGGATCAGCCCCAGCATTTT
TRBD1 TRBJ2-1 NA TRBV29-1 CSVERTGAGGNEQFF TGCAGCGTTGAACGGACAGGCGCTGGGGGCAATGAGCAGTTCTTC